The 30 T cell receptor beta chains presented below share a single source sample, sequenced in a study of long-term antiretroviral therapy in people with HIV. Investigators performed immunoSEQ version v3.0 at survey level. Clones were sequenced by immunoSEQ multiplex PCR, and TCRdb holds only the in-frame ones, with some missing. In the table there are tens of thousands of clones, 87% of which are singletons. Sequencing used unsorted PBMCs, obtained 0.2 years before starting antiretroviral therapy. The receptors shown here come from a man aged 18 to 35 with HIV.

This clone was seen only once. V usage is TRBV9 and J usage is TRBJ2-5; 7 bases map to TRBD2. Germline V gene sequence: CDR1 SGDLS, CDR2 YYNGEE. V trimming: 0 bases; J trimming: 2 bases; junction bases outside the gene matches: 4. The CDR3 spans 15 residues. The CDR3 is CASSVGRDYQETQYF. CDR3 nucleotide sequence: TGTGCCAGCAGCGTAGGGCGGGACTATCAAGAGACCCAGTACTTC.

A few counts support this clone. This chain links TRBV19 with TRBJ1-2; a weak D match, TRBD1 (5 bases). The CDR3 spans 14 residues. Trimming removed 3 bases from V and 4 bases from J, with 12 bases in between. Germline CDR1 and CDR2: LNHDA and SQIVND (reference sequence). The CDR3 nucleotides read TGTGCCAGTAGTATGGTGGGGACGGGCTATGGCTACACCTTC. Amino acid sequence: CASSMVGTGYGYTF.

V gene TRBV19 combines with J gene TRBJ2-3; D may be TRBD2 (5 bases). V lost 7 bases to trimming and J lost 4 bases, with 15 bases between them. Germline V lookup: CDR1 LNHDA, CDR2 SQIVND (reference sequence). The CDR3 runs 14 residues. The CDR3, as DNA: TGTGCCAGTAACGAGGGTGTGGTGTCAGATACGCAGTATTTT. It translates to CASNEGVVSDTQYF.

CDR3 sequence reads: CASSPVGSGANVLTF. In DNA, the CDR3 is TGCGCCAGCAGCCCCGTGGGATCTGGGGCCAACGTCCTGACTTTC. The chain is built from TRBV4-3 and TRBJ2-6; D is uncertain. The V gene's germline CDR1 is LGHNA and CDR2 YSLEER. The V end was cut by 4 bases, the J end by 1 base, with 8 bases between. The CDR3 contains 15 residues.

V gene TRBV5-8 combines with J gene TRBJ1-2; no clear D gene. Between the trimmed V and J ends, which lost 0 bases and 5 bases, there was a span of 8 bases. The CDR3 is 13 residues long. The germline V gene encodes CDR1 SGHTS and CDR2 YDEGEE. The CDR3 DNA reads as TGTGCCAGCAGCTTGGAGGGTCGGTATGGCTACACCTTC. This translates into CASSLEGRYGYTF.

CDR3 amino acids: CATRQGPGNTIYF. In DNA, the CDR3 is TGTGCCACTAGGCAGGGCCCTGGAAACACCATATATTTT. This rearrangement joins TRBV6-1 to TRBJ1-3; D possibly corresponds to TRBD1 (5 bases). The CDR3 has 13 amino acids. The germline V gene has CDR1 MNHNS and CDR2 SASEGT. V lost 10 bases, J lost 2 bases, and 12 bases lay in between.

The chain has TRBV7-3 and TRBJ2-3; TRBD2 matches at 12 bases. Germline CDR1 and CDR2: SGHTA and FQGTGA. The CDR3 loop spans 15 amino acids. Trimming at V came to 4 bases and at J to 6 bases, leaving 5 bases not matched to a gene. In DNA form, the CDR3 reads TGTGCCAGCAGCTCACTAGCGGGGGGACAGGATACGCAGTATTTT. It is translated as CASSSLAGGQDTQYF.

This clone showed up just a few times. The DNA for the CDR3 is TGCGCCAGCAGTCTGGACAGAGAGAGCTCCTACGAGCAGTACTTC. Amino acids: CASSLDRESSYEQYF. The chain employs TRBV4-1 and TRBJ2-7, with TRBD1 as a possible D gene (6 bases). The CDR3 extends over 15 amino acids. CDR1 is MGHRA, CDR2 YSYEKL, per germline. With 6 bases removed from V and 0 bases from J, the gap between germline ends came to 15 bases.

Written as DNA, the CDR3 is TGTGCCTGGAGTGTACGGGAGGTGGGCAACAATGAGCAGTTCTTC. Its translation is CAWSVREVGNNEQFF. The J gene is TRBJ2-1, the V gene TRBV30, with 7 bases aligning to TRBD2. CDR3 size: 15 residues. Germline lookup yields CDR1 GTSNPN and CDR2 SVGIG (reference sequence). V shed 0 bases and J 5 bases; nucleotides not matched to a gene: 7.

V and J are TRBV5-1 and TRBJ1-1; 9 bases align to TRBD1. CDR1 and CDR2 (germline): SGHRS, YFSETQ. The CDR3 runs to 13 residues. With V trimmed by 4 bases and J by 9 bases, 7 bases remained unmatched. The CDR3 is CASSMGQGAKAFF. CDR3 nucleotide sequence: TGCGCCAGCAGCATGGGACAGGGAGCGAAAGCTTTCTTT.

CDR3 in DNA: TGTGCCAGCAGTGAGTCTAACAGGTTTCTAAGCGAGCAGTACTTC. Its protein product is CASSESNRFLSEQYF. The V gene is TRBV2, the J gene TRBJ2-7, with a possible D match to TRBD1 (5 bases). CDR1 and CDR2 (germline): SNHLY, FYNNEI. The CDR3 is made up of 15 amino acids. The V end lost 3 bases, the J end lost 6 bases, and 18 bases lay between the germline ends.

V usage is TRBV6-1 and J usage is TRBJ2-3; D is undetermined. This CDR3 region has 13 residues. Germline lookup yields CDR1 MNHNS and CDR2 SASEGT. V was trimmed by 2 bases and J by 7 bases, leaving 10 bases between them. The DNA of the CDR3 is TGTGCCAGCAGTGAACAAAGGGTGTATACGCAGTATTTT. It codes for CASSEQRVYTQYF.

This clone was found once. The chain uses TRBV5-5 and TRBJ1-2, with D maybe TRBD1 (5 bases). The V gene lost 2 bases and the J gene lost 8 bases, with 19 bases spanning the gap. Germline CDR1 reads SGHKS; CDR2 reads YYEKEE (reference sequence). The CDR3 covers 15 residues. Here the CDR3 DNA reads TGTGCCAGCAGCTTATTGGATTCGGGGGTACGGGGCTACACCTTC. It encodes CASSLLDSGVRGYTF.

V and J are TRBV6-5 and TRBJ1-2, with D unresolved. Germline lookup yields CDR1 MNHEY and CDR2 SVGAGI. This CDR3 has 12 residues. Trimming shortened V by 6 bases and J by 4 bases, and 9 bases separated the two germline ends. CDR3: CASSQTPYGYTF. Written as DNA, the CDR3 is TGTGCCAGCAGCCAAACCCCCTATGGCTACACCTTC.

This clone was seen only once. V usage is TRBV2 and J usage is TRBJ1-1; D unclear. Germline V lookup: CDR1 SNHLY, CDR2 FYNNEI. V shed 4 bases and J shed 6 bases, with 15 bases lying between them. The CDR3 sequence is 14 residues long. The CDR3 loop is CASSGGRSDPEAFF. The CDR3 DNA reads TGTGCCAGCAGTGGGGGTCGGTCAGACCCTGAAGCTTTCTTT. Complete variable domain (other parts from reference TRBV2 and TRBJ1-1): EPEVTQTPSHQVTQMGQEVILRCVPISNHLYFYWYRQILGQKVEFLVSFYNNEISEKSEIFDDQFSVERPDGSNFTLKIRSTKLEDSAMYFCASSGGRSDPEAFFGQGTRLTVV.

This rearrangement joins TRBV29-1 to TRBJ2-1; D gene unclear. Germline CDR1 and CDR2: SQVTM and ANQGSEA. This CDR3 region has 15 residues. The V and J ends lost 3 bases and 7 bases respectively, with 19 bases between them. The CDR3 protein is CSVEWRGQTLNEQFF. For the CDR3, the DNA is TGCAGCGTTGAGTGGAGAGGCCAAACATTAAATGAGCAGTTCTTC.

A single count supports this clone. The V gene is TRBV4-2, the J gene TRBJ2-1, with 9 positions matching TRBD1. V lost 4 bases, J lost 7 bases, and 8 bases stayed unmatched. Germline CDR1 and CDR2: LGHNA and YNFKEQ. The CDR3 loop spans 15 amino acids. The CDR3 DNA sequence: TGTGCCAGCAGCCGCACAGGGGGCGGAATAAATGAGCAGTTCTTC. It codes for CASSRTGGGINEQFF.

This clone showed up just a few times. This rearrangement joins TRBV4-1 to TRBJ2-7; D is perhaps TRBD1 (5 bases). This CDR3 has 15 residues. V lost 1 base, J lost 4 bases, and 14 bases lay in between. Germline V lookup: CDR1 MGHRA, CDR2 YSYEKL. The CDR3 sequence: CASSQGRPGRYEQYF. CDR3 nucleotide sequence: TGCGCCAGCAGCCAAGGTAGGCCAGGGCGATACGAGCAGTACTTC.

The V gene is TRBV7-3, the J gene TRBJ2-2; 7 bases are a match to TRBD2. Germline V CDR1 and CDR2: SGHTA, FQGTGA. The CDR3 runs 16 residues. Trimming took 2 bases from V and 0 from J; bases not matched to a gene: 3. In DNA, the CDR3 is TGTGCCAGCAGCTTATGGGGAGGGTCGAACACCGGGGAGCTGTTTTTT. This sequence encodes CASSLWGGSNTGELFF.

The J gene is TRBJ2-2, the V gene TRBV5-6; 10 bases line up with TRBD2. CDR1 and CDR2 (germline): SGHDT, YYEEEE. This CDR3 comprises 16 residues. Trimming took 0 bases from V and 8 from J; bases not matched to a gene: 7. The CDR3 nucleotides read TGTGCCAGCAGCTTGGCCGGCCTAGCGGGAGTGGGGGAGCTGTTTTTT. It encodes CASSLAGLAGVGELFF.

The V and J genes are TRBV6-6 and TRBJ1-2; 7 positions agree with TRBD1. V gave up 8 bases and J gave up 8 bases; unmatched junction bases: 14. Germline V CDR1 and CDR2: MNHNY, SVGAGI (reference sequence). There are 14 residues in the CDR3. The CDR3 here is CASFRGGSQKGYTF. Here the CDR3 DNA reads TGTGCCAGCTTCCGAGGGGGCTCTCAGAAGGGCTACACCTTC.

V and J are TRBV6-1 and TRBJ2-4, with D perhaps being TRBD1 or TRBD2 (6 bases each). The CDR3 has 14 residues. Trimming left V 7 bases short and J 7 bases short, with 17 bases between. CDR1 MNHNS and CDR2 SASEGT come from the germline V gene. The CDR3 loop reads CASTEGGLANIQYF. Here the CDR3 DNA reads TGTGCCAGCACCGAGGGGGGCCTAGCGAACATTCAGTACTTC.

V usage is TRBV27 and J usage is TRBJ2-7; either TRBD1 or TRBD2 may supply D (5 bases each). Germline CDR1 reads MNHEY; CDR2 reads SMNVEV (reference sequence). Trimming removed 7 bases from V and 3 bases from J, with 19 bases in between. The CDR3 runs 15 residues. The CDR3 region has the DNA TGTGCCAGCACAGCTACGGGACGCCAGCTCTACGAGCAGTACTTC. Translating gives CASTATGRQLYEQYF.

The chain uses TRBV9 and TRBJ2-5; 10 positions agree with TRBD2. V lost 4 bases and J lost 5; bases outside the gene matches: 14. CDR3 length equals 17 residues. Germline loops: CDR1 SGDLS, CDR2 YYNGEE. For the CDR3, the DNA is TGTGCCAGCAGCTCGGGGGCTAGCGGGAGCGGGGAGGAGACCCAGTACTTC. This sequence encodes CASSSGASGSGEETQYF.

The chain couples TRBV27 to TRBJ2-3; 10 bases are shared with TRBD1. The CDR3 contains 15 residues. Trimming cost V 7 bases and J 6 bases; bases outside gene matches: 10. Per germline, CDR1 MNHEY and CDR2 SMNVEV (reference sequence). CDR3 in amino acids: CASMQTGGASDTQYF. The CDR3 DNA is TGTGCCAGCATGCAGACAGGGGGCGCATCCGATACGCAGTATTTT.

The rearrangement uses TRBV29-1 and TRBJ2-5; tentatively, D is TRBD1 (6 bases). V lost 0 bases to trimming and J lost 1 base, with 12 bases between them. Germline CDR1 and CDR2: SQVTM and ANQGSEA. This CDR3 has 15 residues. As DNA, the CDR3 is TGCAGCGTTGAAGAGGAAAGGGGGTTCCAAGAGACCCAGTACTTC. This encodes CSVEEERGFQETQYF.

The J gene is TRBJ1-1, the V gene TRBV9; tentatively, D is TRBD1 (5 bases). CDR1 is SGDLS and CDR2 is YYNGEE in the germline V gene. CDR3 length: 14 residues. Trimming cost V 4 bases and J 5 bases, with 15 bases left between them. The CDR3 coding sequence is TGTGCCAGCAGCCCGCGGGACCCAAGTACTGAAGCTTTCTTT. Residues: CASSPRDPSTEAFF.

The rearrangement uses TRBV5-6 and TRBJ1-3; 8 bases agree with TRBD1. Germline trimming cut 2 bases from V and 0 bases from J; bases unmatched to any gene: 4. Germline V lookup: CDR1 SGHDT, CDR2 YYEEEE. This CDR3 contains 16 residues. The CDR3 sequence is CASSFGQGLSGNTIYF. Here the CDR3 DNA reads TGTGCCAGCAGCTTCGGACAGGGCCTCTCTGGAAACACCATATATTTT.

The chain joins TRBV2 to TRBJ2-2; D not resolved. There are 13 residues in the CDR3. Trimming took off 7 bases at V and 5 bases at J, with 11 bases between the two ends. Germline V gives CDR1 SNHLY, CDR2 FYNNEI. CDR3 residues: CASIHPPTGELFF. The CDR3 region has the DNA TGTGCCAGCATCCACCCCCCAACCGGGGAGCTGTTTTTT.

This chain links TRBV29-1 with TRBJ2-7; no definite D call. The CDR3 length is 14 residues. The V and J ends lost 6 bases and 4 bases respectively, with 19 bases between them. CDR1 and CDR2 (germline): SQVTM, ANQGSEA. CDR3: CSVRTTLRGYEQYF. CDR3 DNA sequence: TGCAGCGTCCGCACCACCTTGAGAGGATACGAGCAGTACTTC.